These T cell receptor beta chains were read from a single sample in a study of blood T cell repertoires in COVID-19. Data came from immunoSEQ multiplex PCR; TCRdb stores just in-frame clones and leaves some out. The profile covers about 90,000 clones, with around 90% appearing a single time and around 1.8% taken by the ten largest. Sequencing was done on a sample of peripheral blood. These TCRs come from a human donor with active COVID-19. The donor label of this sample is uncertain. CDR3s include the opening cysteine and the closing phenylalanine or tryptophan. A D gene is named only where the DNA matches it firmly. Rows give clone size only sometimes, using once, few, many, or a class for an expanded clone.

>TRBJ2-5|15|few|TRBD2|TRBV6-1
CASSELAGGQETQYF
TGTGCCAGCAGTGAACTAGCGGGGGGGCAAGAGACCCAGTACTTC
>TRBJ1-2|15|.|.|TRBV6-2/TRBV6-3
CASSYLLGAADGYTF
TGTGCCAGCAGTTACCTACTCGGTGCGGCGGATGGCTACACCTTC
>TRBJ2-5|14|.|TRBD2|TRBV7-2
CASSLGLAERTQYF
TGTGCCAGCAGCTTAGGCCTAGCGGAGAGGACCCAGTACTTC
>TRBJ2-1|16|.|TRBD2|TRBV24-1
CATSEASGGPNNEQFF
TGTGCCACCAGTGAGGCTAGCGGGGGTCCCAACAATGAGCAGTTCTTC
>TRBJ2-2|17|.|.|TRBV10-3
CAISDLGQLLNTGELFF
TGTGCCATCAGTGACCTAGGACAGCTACTTAACACCGGGGAGCTGTTTTTT
>TRBJ1-4|15|few|TRBD1|TRBV5-1
CASSEDRGLNEKLFF
TGCGCCAGCAGCGAGGACAGGGGGCTTAATGAAAAACTGTTTTTT
>TRBJ2-3|15|.|TRBD1|TRBV5-6
CASSAGTGDTDTQYF
TGTGCCAGCAGCGCGGGGACAGGGGATACAGATACGCAGTATTTT
>TRBJ2-1|14|.|TRBD1|TRBV19
CASSIGTGGNEQFF
TGTGCCAGTAGTATCGGGACAGGGGGCAATGAGCAGTTCTTC
>TRBJ1-6|18|.|TRBD1|TRBV27
CASSSNAGTGGGNSPLHF
TGTGCCAGCAGTTCGAACGCCGGGACAGGGGGCGGCAATTCACCCCTCCACTTT
>TRBJ1-2|14|once|.|TRBV6-5
CASSPRGSSYGYTF
TGTGCCAGCAGTCCGCGGGGAAGCAGCTATGGCTACACCTTC
>TRBJ1-5|15|.|TRBD1|TRBV9
CASSLGQGYNQPQHF
TGTGCCAGCAGCCTGGGACAGGGCTACAATCAGCCCCAGCATTTT
>TRBJ2-7|15|.|TRBD2|TRBV3-1/TRBV3-2
CASSPSGGVSHEQYF
TGTGCCAGCAGTCCTAGCGGGGGGGTTTCCCACGAGCAGTACTTC
>TRBJ1-1|15|.|.|TRBV6-1
CASSDRVVGSTEAFF
TGTGCCAGCAGTGACAGGGTTGTTGGTAGCACTGAAGCTTTCTTT
>TRBJ2-5|13|.|.|TRBV14
CASSPRLGETQYF
TGTGCCAGCAGCCCCCGTCTCGGGGAGACCCAGTACTTC
>TRBJ2-1|17|.|.|TRBV27
CASSLAGSLSSYNEQFF
TGTGCCAGCAGTTTAGCGGGGTCCTTGAGCTCCTACAATGAGCAGTTCTTC
>TRBJ2-1|14|.|TRBD1|TRBV19
CASRGTGVHNEQFF
TGTGCCAGTAGGGGGACAGGGGTCCACAATGAGCAGTTCTTC
>TRBJ1-5|14|few|.|TRBV7-9
CASSLEGGNQPQHF
TGTGCCAGCAGCTTAGAAGGAGGCAATCAGCCCCAGCATTTT
>TRBJ1-4|14|.|.|TRBV6-2/TRBV6-3
CASSRWRNGEKLFF
TGTGCCAGCAGCCGCTGGCGGAATGGCGAAAAACTGTTTTTT
>TRBJ1-1|14|.|.|TRBV28
CASSRPGSGARAFF
TGTGCCAGCAGTCGTCCCGGGTCAGGGGCTCGGGCTTTCTTT
>TRBJ1-3|15|.|.|TRBV5-4
CASSLLPPVGSTIYF
TGTGCCAGCAGCTTGTTACCCCCGGTTGGGAGCACCATATATTTT
>TRBJ2-3|15|once|TRBD1|TRBV28
CASGDNRGLPDTQYF
TGTGCCAGCGGGGACAACAGGGGGCTACCAGATACGCAGTATTTT
>TRBJ2-2|15|.|TRBD1|TRBV3-1/TRBV3-2
CASSTGQGAVGELFF
TGTGCCAGCAGCACGGGACAGGGGGCGGTCGGGGAGCTGTTTTTT
>TRBJ1-1|14|once|.|TRBV5-4
CASSLRTANTEAFF
TGTGCCAGCAGCCTTCGGACAGCGAACACTGAAGCTTTCTTT
>TRBJ1-4|15|.|.|TRBV7-9
CASSASGREREKLFF
TGTGCCAGCAGCGCGTCCGGGCGGGAGCGAGAAAAACTGTTTTTT
>TRBJ1-2|14|.|.|TRBV2
CASSEMQGIYGYTF
TGTGCCAGCAGTGAGATGCAGGGCATTTATGGCTACACCTTC
>TRBJ2-3|16|once|TRBD1|TRBV4-2
CASSQGQGENTDTQYF
TGTGCCAGCAGCCAAGGACAGGGGGAAAACACAGATACGCAGTATTTT
>TRBJ2-5|15|.|.|TRBV19
CASSKYPRSQGTQYF
TGTGCCAGTAGCAAATATCCTCGCTCCCAGGGGACCCAGTACTTC
>TRBJ2-3|20|.|TRBD2|TRBV9
CASSVGSSGGWSHTTDTQYF
TGTGCCAGCAGCGTAGGATCAAGCGGGGGGTGGTCCCACACGACAGATACGCAGTATTTT